This entry features one TCR beta chain sequence. Trimming pared 5 bases from V and 4 bases from J, leaving 5 bases between. The CDR3 spans 10 residues. The germline V gene has CDR1 DFQATT and CDR2 SNEGSKA (reference sequence). This sample was taken from a study of blood T cell repertoires in COVID-19. Across the study: Two consecutive negative NP/OP PCR tests, clearance, or resolved symptoms defined Cohort 3 recovery. COVID-19 samples from acute and convalescent phases originated in the United States, Italy and Spain.

Recruitment covered under 25 US areas and drew participants whose ages spanned roughly 18 to 100 years. The data were produced by immunoSEQ multiplex PCR, yet TCRdb's version contains in-frame clones alone and is incomplete. The table lists fewer than 200,000 clones, about 88% of them singletons. This chain joins TRBV20-1 and TRBJ1-2; D is undetermined. The receptor's source is a woman aged 40 to 50 in a cohort exposed to, infected with or recovered from COVID-19 (not recorded which). Sample: PBMCs or T cells enriched from blood (not recorded which). CDR3: CSAYSYGYTF. CDR3 DNA: TGCAGTGCTTACAGCTATGGCTACACCTTC.